This TCR beta chain was recovered during a study of cytomegalovirus exposure and HLA in healthy donors (dated by TCRdb to the late 2010s). As for the study more broadly: An earlier analysis of approximately 550 of the donors reported approximately 270 Gb of sequence data and around 120 million unique TCR beta sequences from 150 million to 200 million T cells. Alongside the repertoire data, information on donor age, sex, ethnicity and CMV serostatus was compiled. Rather than drawing on any new phenotypic data, the later analysis identified candidate immune exposures from TCR beta sequences and the way those sequences occurred across donors. An earlier analysis of some 600 of the donors applied high-throughput TCR beta sequencing to assess whether each TCR beta V gene segment acted as functional or pseudogenic. Among about 370 genotyped donors of the cohort, an average of around 220,000 unique TCR beta nucleotide sequences was sequenced per donor, of which 15% to 20% were non-productive. A later analysis re-examined previously published TCR beta repertoires from more than 650 donors and added high-resolution HLA genotyping to investigate patterns of TCR occurrence. Class I and class II HLA loci were covered by the typing at four-digit resolution. Every repertoire in the discovery cohort had been generated on one and the same sequencing platform. The study profiled the T cell repertoires of under 850 subjects by immunosequencing and related them to cytomegalovirus serostatus. In addition to the first cohort of 666 subjects, a separate validation cohort of 130 or so different subjects was used. About 300 gigabases of sequencing data and 70 million to 85 million unique TCR sequences were included in an early release covering roughly 600 HLA-typed donors. To predict cytomegalovirus infection status, the study brought together high-throughput TCR immunosequencing, statistical association of individual TCRs with disease status, and machine learning. Roughly 5 DR-DQ haplotypes were handled as single units for association and clustering, since linkage in the cohort was strong. A later genetic analysis took genome-wide SNP genotypes for about 55% of the 666 donors and used that subset as a discovery cohort. Among the roughly 400 genotyped donors, 75% to 90% belonged to the genetic ancestry cluster associated with self-reported Caucasian donors. The study was designed to test whether signatures of past pathogen exposure could be identified by cataloging public T cell receptors. The number of donors typed differed by locus, with about 629-640 for A, B, C, DRB1 and DQB1, over 500 for DQA1, approximately 570 for DPA1, and some 440 for DPB1. Points the paper makes about the study in general: A later analysis reported that several top co-occurrence clusters appeared linked to parvovirus B19, influenza, CMV and Epstein-Barr virus. Across donors, most TCR sequences were observed very rarely, whereas some public TCRs were present in many individuals. A later analysis associated 15,000 to 20,000 TCR beta sequences with specific HLA alleles at a false discovery rate of 0.05. In a later genetic analysis, fewer N-insertions in productive TCRs were reported among donors in an Asian-associated ancestry cluster than the roughly 640-donor mean. Because counts were too low, seventeen rarely observed V segments, including chromosome 9 orphons, were excluded from the earlier analysis of some 540 of the donors. In both the original and validation cohorts, the classifier was reported to diagnose cytomegalovirus status with high specificity and sensitivity. A group of highly shared sequence variants was considered likely to be a technical artifact of the sequencing pipeline. The study listed 150 to 200 TCR beta chains as associated with cytomegalovirus. Only TCR beta chains were sequenced in this cohort, and the absence of alpha or paired-chain data limited detectable features. In vitro tests confirmed that a few of the cytomegalovirus-associated TCR beta chains recognize cytomegalovirus antigens. In a later analysis, the rate of TCR association differed among HLA loci, with DRB1 alleles having the most associated TCRs and HLA-C alleles having the fewest. In an earlier analysis of 587 of the donors, most TCR beta V segments appeared in productive rearrangements about 87% or about 30% of the time, broadly matching IMGT annotations. According to a later analysis, most CMV-associated TCR beta chains appeared to be HLA-restricted, and the HLA associations seemed to be driven largely by CMV exposure. When HLA alleles, especially DR and DQ, strongly co-occurred, attributing TCR associations to individual alleles was difficult. A further reported finding was that TCR beta sequences accurately predicted the HLA-A and HLA-B alleles for most subjects in the first cohort. V-gene and J-gene trimming of TCR beta chains was associated with a missense DCLRE1C variant in a later genetic analysis, and the association was replicated in an independent cohort. Immune exposure information for the cohort was limited to CMV serostatus. Correlated functional status among segregating V segments might reflect linkage disequilibrium, but an unknown experimental factor could not be ruled out. Because HLA typing was missing for some donors at each locus, association tests included only the typed subset. The authors suggested that the approach could potentially be extended to other disease states and immunological phenotypes. Some IMGT-functional V segments, including TRBV6-2 and TRBV6-3, could not be distinguished by the 87-base-pair reads and were therefore excluded. Sequencing depth was assumed to be roughly uniform across donors in the presence/absence analyses, though that assumption may not hold. In a later analysis, HLA-associated TCR beta chains were found to be more clonally expanded and to have lower generation probabilities than equally common non-associated chains.

In regard to this clone: Its specific antigen is unknown. There are no base qualities to consult, and no much larger clone falls within one base.

CDR1 and CDR2 were assigned from the germline V gene as MNHNS and SASEGT. The junction shows trimming of 1 base on V and 0 bases on J, and the gene matches do not reach 11 bases of it. The CDR3 sequence holds 19 residues, the cysteine and phenylalanine included. CDR3 DNA is the only sequence kept; it has 57 bases, read in frame from the first base. In total, over 600 healthy bone marrow donors made up the cohort. At the time of sampling, every cohort member was nominally healthy, though immune exposures that went unrecorded were likely present. The donor was CMV seronegative and was included in the group of over 300 seronegative cohort members. Every donor gave a peripheral blood sample, and the peripheral blood mononuclear cells from that sample were used for TCR beta sequencing. Genomic DNA was extracted from the blood cell samples with the Qiagen DNeasy Blood Extraction Kit. To prepare the library, the immunoSEQ multiplex PCR assay was applied. For the multiplex PCR, a mixture combining 60 forward primers for TCR Vbeta segments and 13 reverse primers for TCR Jbeta segments was used. Amplification of the CDR3 region of rearranged TCR beta genes was performed with a multiplex PCR assay on genomic DNA. Amplified TCR beta libraries were sequenced as 87-base-pair reads on the Illumina HiSeq System. The paper's processing steps were these. A later analysis tallied around 87 million unique TCR beta chains across the 650 to 750 repertoires, and around 12 million of those chains were shared by two or more donors. To remove PCR and sequencing errors, raw reads were error-corrected and collapsed into unique sequences using a nearest-neighbor algorithm that merged closely related sequences. Alignment of CDR3 sequences to IMGT reference sequences was used to assign V, D and J gene segments. For a sequence to be retained, at least a six-nucleotide match to both a V gene segment and a J gene segment was required. Rearrangements were called productive when the CDR3 lacked stop codons and stayed in frame with V and J; all others were non-productive. CDR3 was defined by IMGT convention, running from the second conserved V-encoded cysteine to the conserved J-encoded phenylalanine. In an earlier analysis of approximately 500 of the donors, sequences lacking an unambiguous match to a single V gene segment were excluded. In an earlier analysis of more than 500 of the donors, a V segment was called functional when productive rearrangements were above 56.7%, and segregating when the standard deviation between donors exceeded 5%. A statistical classification framework was developed to diagnose cytomegalovirus status using the catalog of TCR beta chain sequences. In a later analysis, V and J genes were assigned by comparing TCR nucleotide sequences against IMGT/GENE-DB human TR gene sequences. The TCRdist pipeline was used in a later analysis to assign CDR3 sequences and most-parsimonious VDJ recombination scenarios. In a later analysis, every TCR beta chain was defined by the combination of its CDR3 amino acid sequence and its V-gene family, and reads without a unique V-gene family were dropped. In a later analysis, fewer than 650 highly shared, low-generation-probability nucleotide sequences were removed to address suspected cross-contamination and a sequencing artifact. In a later analysis, a clonal expansion index for each public chain was calculated from normalized within-repertoire ranks of inferred template counts. In a later analysis, generation probabilities were computed with a VDJ recombination model fitted to out-of-frame rearrangements, and the resulting probabilities were checked against IGoR. In a later analysis, hypergeometric tests were used to score TCR-TCR, TCR-HLA and TCR-CMV co-occurrence, with a repertoire-size bias correction applied to TCR pairs. A later analysis estimated false discovery rates by permuting HLA or CMV assignments 20 times. A later analysis grouped co-occurring TCRs with DBSCAN, adding TCRdist sequence similarity when clustering within HLA-allele-positive subsets. Co-occurrence clustering excluded repertoires with fewer than 30,000 or more than 120,000 public chains, plus five with anomalous nucleotide sharing. What TCRdb holds here is the immuneACCESS table cut down to in-frame rearrangements. Part of the clones is not present; checked against another copy, under half of the missing clones reflect an unresolved V gene, and the others are unexplained. The V and J calls and clone size are taken from that table; D and trimming were inferred from the DNA. The sample profile shows roughly 130,000 clones; 80% of them were found once. Jointly, the top ten make up under 3% of the sample.

The TCR originated in a man younger than 45 in good health and CMV-seronegative. The sample consisted of PBMCs. The receptor chain draws on TRBV6-1 and TRBJ2-7, with 11 bases in between that match TRBD2. In nucleotides, the sequence is TGTGCCAGCAGTGAAGTGGGTAGCGGGAGGGCCGGGATCTCCTACGAGCAGTACTTC. It translates to CASSEVGSGRAGISYEQYF.